The 30 T cell receptor beta chains below come from one sample, sequenced in a study of early stage breast cancer tumors. Clones were read by immunoSEQ multiplex PCR, and TCRdb kept only the in-frame ones, dropping some. Seen here are about 58,000 clones, about 83% observed once, and the top ten hold around 3.7%. Sequencing was carried out using blood. The receptors stem from a person aged 25 to 45 with breast cancer.

This chain links TRBV19 with TRBJ2-7; 10 nucleotides line up with TRBD1. The J segment lost 2 bases and the V segment lost 6 bases, leaving 4 bases of the junction unmatched. The germline CDR1 and CDR2 sequences are LNHDA and SQIVND (reference sequence). CDR3 length equals 14 residues. Here the CDR3 reads CASRPGQGPYEQYF. The CDR3, as DNA: TGTGCCAGTAGGCCGGGACAGGGGCCCTACGAGCAGTACTTC.

The genes are TRBV6-4 and TRBJ2-1; D might be TRBD1 (5 bases). CDR1 is MRHNA and CDR2 is SNTAGT in the germline V gene. The V gene lost 3 bases and the J gene lost 9 bases, with 9 bases spanning the gap. This CDR3 region has 12 residues. CDR3 DNA: TGTGCCAGCAGTGAGTGGGGCGGTGAGCAGTTCTTC. It yields the protein CASSEWGGEQFF.

The rearrangement joins TRBV6-1 to TRBJ2-7, with TRBD1 as a possible D gene (5 bases). V was cut by 2 bases and J by 5 bases, with 7 bases left in between. Per the germline V gene, CDR1 is MNHNS and CDR2 is SASEGT. The CDR3 runs to 12 residues. CDR3 region: CASSETRDEQYF. CDR3 nucleotide sequence: TGTGCCAGCAGTGAAACCAGGGACGAGCAGTACTTC.

The rearrangement joins TRBV2 to TRBJ1-5, with 8 bases aligning to TRBD1. The CDR3 totals 16 residues. Germline values: CDR1 SNHLY, CDR2 FYNNEI. The trim removed 6 bases at V and 2 bases at J, leaving 9 bases unmatched. DNA of the CDR3: TGTGCCAGCAGGCGAGGGTCGGACAGGGGCAATCAGCCCCAGCATTTT. Protein: CASRRGSDRGNQPQHF.

The chain combines TRBV9 with TRBJ2-2, with 12 bases that match TRBD2. The CDR3 has 22 amino acids. V lost 0 bases, J lost 4 bases, and 19 bases stayed unmatched. CDR1 and CDR2 from the germline V gene are SGDLS and YYNGEE. The CDR3: CASSVAIPGLAGPGAGTGELFF. The DNA of the CDR3 is TGTGCCAGCAGCGTAGCTATACCGGGACTAGCGGGTCCCGGGGCCGGCACCGGGGAGCTGTTTTTT.

The chain has TRBV29-1 and TRBJ2-7, with TRBD1 matching 7 bases. The V and J ends lost 1 base and 3 bases, in that order; junction bases with no gene match: 0. Per germline, CDR1 SQVTM and CDR2 ANQGSEA. The CDR3 totals 12 residues. The CDR3 sequence: CSVEGDSYEQYF. CDR3 DNA: TGCAGCGTTGAAGGGGACAGCTACGAGCAGTACTTC.

The chain joins TRBV5-1 to TRBJ2-7; 7 nucleotides line up with TRBD2. The junction had 7 bases not matched to a gene; V was cut back by 3 bases and J by 1 base. The CDR3 sequence is 15 residues long. Germline V CDR1 and CDR2: SGHRS, YFSETQ. CDR3 bases: TGCGCCAGCAGCTACGGGAGGATGGTTTCCTACGAGCAGTACTTC. This gives the protein CASSYGRMVSYEQYF.

The J gene is TRBJ2-5, the V gene TRBV25-1; 12 bases match TRBD2. Per germline, CDR1 MGHDK and CDR2 SYGVNS. J gave up 5 bases and V 3 bases, and 4 bases lay outside the gene matches. The CDR3 loop spans 15 amino acids. CDR3 DNA sequence: TGTGCCAGCAGTGAGAGACTAGCGGGAGTGGAGACCCAGTACTTC. Amino acid sequence: CASSERLAGVETQYF. The whole variable domain, filled in from reference TRBV25-1 and TRBJ2-5, reads EADIYQTPRYLVIGTGKKITLECSQTMGHDKMYWYQQDPGMELHLIHYSYGVNSTEKGDLSSESTVSRIRTEHFPLTLESARPSHTSQYLCASSERLAGVETQYFGPGTRLLVL.

This clone was picked up one time. The chain uses TRBV5-1 and TRBJ2-1; D is possibly TRBD2 (6 bases). The germline CDR1 and CDR2 sequences are SGHRS and YFSETQ. Deletions cut 0 bases from V and 9 bases from J, with 19 bases between. The CDR3 is 16 amino acids. The DNA for the CDR3 is TGCGCCAGCAGCTTGGAGGGCGGGGCCCCGGGGAGTGAGCAGTTCTTC. This encodes CASSLEGGAPGSEQFF. The whole variable domain, filled in from reference TRBV5-1 and TRBJ2-1, reads KAGVTQTPRYLIKTRGQQVTLSCSPISGHRSVSWYQQTPGQGLQFLFEYFSETQRNKGNFPGRFSGRQFSNSRSEMNVSTLELGDSALYLCASSLEGGAPGSEQFFGPGTRLTVL.

The CDR3 loop reads CASSRGGTAFDGYTF. The CDR3 DNA reads TGCGCCAGCAGCAGGGGAGGCACCGCCTTCGATGGCTACACCTTC. The J gene is TRBJ1-2, the V gene TRBV5-1; tentative D call: TRBD1 (5 bases). The CDR3 contains 15 residues. The V end lost 4 bases, the J end lost 6 bases, and 19 bases lay between the germline ends. Per germline, CDR1 SGHRS and CDR2 YFSETQ.

The chain has TRBV7-3 and TRBJ2-3; 11 bases map to TRBD2. V lost 5 bases to trimming and J lost 2 bases; unmatched junction nucleotides: 6. This CDR3 spans 16 amino acids. Germline values: CDR1 SGHTA, CDR2 FQGTGA. CDR3 nucleotide sequence: TGTGCCAGCAGCCTGATGACTAGCGGGAACACAGATACGCAGTATTTT. Its protein product is CASSLMTSGNTDTQYF.

The table lists this clone with a few counts. The chain combines TRBV7-2 with TRBJ2-2; tentatively, D is TRBD1 (5 bases). Trimming left V 1 base short and J 1 base short, with 10 bases between. Per the germline V gene, CDR1 is SGHTA and CDR2 is FQGNSA. The CDR3 contains 16 residues. The CDR3 spells CASSLGAGMNTGELFF. The CDR3 bases are TGTGCCAGCAGCTTAGGGGCAGGGATGAACACCGGGGAGCTGTTTTTT.

The gene calls are TRBV19 and TRBJ1-1, with a tentative D call TRBD1 (6 bases). Germline V gives CDR1 LNHDA, CDR2 SQIVND (reference sequence). The CDR3 is 16 amino acids. With 3 bases removed from V and 3 bases from J, the gap between germline ends came to 17 bases. The CDR3 sequence: CASSIASRGTHTEAFF. DNA for the CDR3: TGTGCCAGTAGTATTGCGTCGCGTGGGACACACACTGAAGCTTTCTTT.

This clone came up a few times. The V and J genes are TRBV30 and TRBJ1-1; no reliable D call. The germline V gene has CDR1 GTSNPN and CDR2 SVGIG (reference sequence). The CDR3 runs to 14 residues. The germline V and J ends were trimmed by 0 bases and 5 bases, with 13 bases remaining between them. The CDR3 loop reads CAWSVNTDGTEAFF. The DNA of the CDR3 is TGTGCCTGGAGTGTAAACACCGACGGTACTGAAGCTTTCTTT.

This chain uses TRBV7-2 with TRBJ2-5; 9 bases match TRBD2. V gave up 1 base and J gave up 8 bases; unmatched junction bases: 11. The CDR3 loop spans 16 amino acids. The germline CDR1 and CDR2 sequences are SGHTA and FQGNSA. CDR3 DNA sequence: TGTGCCAGCAGCTTAGGAGGGGGGACTAGCCCGCGTACCCAGTACTTC. Amino acids: CASSLGGGTSPRTQYF.

This chain joins TRBV30 and TRBJ2-6; weak D call: TRBD1 (5 bases). V lost 2 bases and J lost 0, with 8 bases in between. Germline lookup yields CDR1 GTSNPN and CDR2 SVGIG (reference sequence). There are 15 residues in the CDR3. DNA for the CDR3: TGTGCCTGGAGTCCAGGGCTCTCTGGGGCCAACGTCCTGACTTTC. Translating it yields CAWSPGLSGANVLTF. The complete variable domain, with remaining parts taken from reference TRBV30 and TRBJ2-6, reads SQTIHQWPATLVQPVGSPLSLECTVEGTSNPNLYWYRQAAGRGLQLLFYSVGIGQISSEVPQNLSASRPQDRQFILSSKKLLLSDSGFYLCAWSPGLSGANVLTFGAGSRLTVL.

This clone was detected a few times. The gene calls are TRBV10-1 and TRBJ2-4, with TRBD1 matching 9 bases. The CDR3 consists of 18 residues. Germline CDR1 WNHNN, CDR2 SYGVQD (reference sequence). J lost 2 bases, V lost 3 bases, and 11 bases had no gene match. DNA for the CDR3: TGCGCCAGCAGTGAATCCCTCGGACAGGGGATAACCAAAAACATTCAGTACTTC. This gives the protein CASSESLGQGITKNIQYF.

The count of this clone is one. This rearrangement joins TRBV5-1 to TRBJ1-4; 9 bases line up with TRBD1. With 2 bases clipped from V and 5 bases from J, the junction kept 7 bases outside the gene matches. This CDR3 comprises 16 residues. Germline V gene data show CDR1 as SGHRS and CDR2 as YFSETQ. CDR3 nucleotides: TGCGCCAGCAGCTTCGGGACCGGGACAGGGAATGAAAAACTGTTTTTT. This codes for CASSFGTGTGNEKLFF.

This clone came up a few times. J is TRBJ1-4 and V is TRBV28, with TRBD1 matching 10 bases. With V trimmed by 3 bases and J by 8 bases, 6 bases remained unmatched. The CDR3 spans 15 residues. In germline, CDR1 is MDHEN, CDR2 SYDVKM. CDR3 region: CASSLSGQGEEKLFF. The CDR3 DNA reads TGTGCCAGCAGTTTGTCCGGACAGGGGGAAGAAAAACTGTTTTTT. Drawing the rest from reference TRBV28 and TRBJ1-4, the complete variable domain is DVKVTQSSRYLVKRTGEKVFLECVQDMDHENMFWYRQDPGLGLRLIYFSYDVKMKEKGDIPEGYSVSREKKERFSLILESASTNQTSMYLCASSLSGQGEEKLFFGSGTQLSVL.

CDR3 sequence (DNA): TGTGCCAGCAGCCCGGGGACCGACACAACTAATGAAAAACTGTTTTTT. This translates into CASSPGTDTTNEKLFF. The V call is TRBV5-6, the J call TRBJ1-4; tentatively, D is TRBD1 (5 bases). Germline V gene data show CDR1 as SGHDT and CDR2 as YYEEEE. V lost 4 bases and J lost 0, with 13 bases in between. The CDR3 consists of 16 residues.

The chain recombines TRBV4-2 with TRBJ2-7; tentative D call: TRBD2 (5 bases). CDR3 length: 16 amino acids. Germline assignment: CDR1 LGHNA and CDR2 YNFKEQ. Trimming took 0 bases from V and 0 from J, leaving 12 bases between them. Here the CDR3 DNA reads TGTGCCAGCAGCCAAGATCCGCCTAGCCGCTCCTACGAGCAGTACTTC. This encodes CASSQDPPSRSYEQYF.

J is TRBJ2-7 and V is TRBV30, with D perhaps assigned TRBD1 or TRBD2 (5 bases each). The CDR3 is 12 residues long. V lost 1 base and J lost 6, with 10 bases in between. The germline V gene has CDR1 GTSNPN and CDR2 SVGIG (reference sequence). The CDR3 coding sequence is TGTGCCTGGAGTGGTGGGGCGGGCGAGCAGTACTTC. This encodes CAWSGGAGEQYF.

The rearrangement uses TRBV6-1 and TRBJ1-5, with TRBD1 as a possible D gene (5 bases). The length of the CDR3 is 15 residues. The germline CDR1 and CDR2 sequences are MNHNS and SASEGT. V lost 3 bases to trimming and J lost 6 bases, with 15 bases between them. Here the CDR3 DNA reads TGTGCCAGCAGTGATGGGGGGTTGGGTAGTCAGCCCCAGCATTTT. This codes for CASSDGGLGSQPQHF.

The genes are TRBV2 and TRBJ2-2; D not certain. The germline V and J ends were trimmed by 5 bases and 3 bases, with 10 bases remaining between them. This CDR3 contains 14 residues. Germline loops: CDR1 SNHLY, CDR2 FYNNEI. CDR3 DNA: TGTGCCAGCAGTCCCGACGGGTACACCGGGGAGCTGTTTTTT. Protein sequence: CASSPDGYTGELFF.

This chain links TRBV7-9 with TRBJ2-7, with D possibly matching TRBD1 (6 bases). Germline CDR1 and CDR2: SEHNR and FQNEAQ (reference sequence). The CDR3 sequence is 14 residues long. V was shortened by 10 bases and J by 0 bases, with 16 bases between the two germline ends. The CDR3 bases are TGTGCCACCAGGGGCGGCCACACCTCCTACGAGCAGTACTTC. Translating it yields CATRGGHTSYEQYF.

The genes are TRBV2 and TRBJ2-7; 7 positions match TRBD2. This CDR3 is built from 13 residues. CDR1 is SNHLY and CDR2 is FYNNEI in the germline V gene. CDR3 bases: TGTGCGATATCCGCCGGGACTACCAGCGAGCAGTACTTC. Encoded protein: CAISAGTTSEQYF.

This chain links TRBV9 with TRBJ2-1, with a tentative D call TRBD1 (5 bases). CDR1 is SGDLS and CDR2 is YYNGEE in the germline V gene. Trimming stripped 4 bases from V and 6 bases from J, with 11 bases between. The CDR3 is 13 amino acids. The CDR3 DNA reads TGTGCCAGCAGCCCCCGACAGCTCAATGAGCAGTTCTTC. It is translated as CASSPRQLNEQFF.

This clone has a single count. The chain combines TRBV9 with TRBJ2-1; D is ambiguous. Germline CDR1 and CDR2: SGDLS and YYNGEE. The CDR3 is 15 residues long. V was cut by 0 bases and J by 0 bases, with 7 bases left in between. The CDR3 region has the DNA TGTGCCAGCAGCGTAGGGGCGAGCTCCTACAATGAGCAGTTCTTC. It translates to CASSVGASSYNEQFF.

This chain joins TRBV7-8 and TRBJ1-1, with D unclear. The CDR3 loop spans 14 amino acids. V was trimmed by 8 bases and J by 5 bases, leaving 18 bases between them. Germline CDR1 SGHVS, CDR2 FQNEAQ. In DNA, the CDR3 is TGTGCCAGCGGTAAAGTCTATAGGGAGACTGAAGCTTTCTTT. Amino acid sequence: CASGKVYRETEAFF.

The chain links TRBV30 to TRBJ1-1; no firm D call. Germline V lookup: CDR1 GTSNPN, CDR2 SVGIG (reference sequence). The CDR3 has 11 residues. With 1 base removed from V and 8 bases from J, the gap between germline ends came to 8 bases. CDR3 sequence: CAWSEGGEAFF. The CDR3 DNA reads as TGTGCCTGGAGTGAGGGAGGGGAAGCTTTCTTT.